This record covers a single T cell receptor beta chain. The entry originates in a study of shared clonotypes between healthy human individuals. Study overall: Those who served as donors were a couple of women and a few men between the ages of 18 and 49. CD4 naive and CD4 memory each took three plates per donor, while CD8 naive took two and CD8 memory one.

Naivety among CD8 cells was defined by CD45RO negativity and positive CCR7 selection, thereby excluding terminally differentiated effector memory CD45RA+ cells. Every immunoSEQ plate was one replicate of a subset's evenly spread DNA. The data were produced by immunoSEQ multiplex PCR, yet TCRdb's version contains in-frame clones alone and is incomplete. Of around 620,000 clones listed, about 95% are singletons. Germline lookup yields CDR1 SGHAT and CDR2 FQNNGV. V dropped 2 bases and J dropped 4 bases, with 6 bases sitting between them. The CDR3 is made up of 12 amino acids. J is TRBJ2-7 and V is TRBV11-2, with no clear D. The sample comprised naive CD8+ T cells sorted from blood. The TCR was taken from a woman in her 30s in good health. The CDR3 region is CASSLNRYEQYF. Here the CDR3 DNA reads TGTGCCAGCAGCTTAAATCGATACGAGCAGTACTTC.